The 23 T cell receptor beta chains listed next were all sequenced from one sample in a study of brain metastases from non-small cell lung cancer. Clones were sequenced by immunoSEQ multiplex PCR, and TCRdb holds only the in-frame ones, with some missing. The sample shows some 4,500 clones, about 88% of them seen only once. Source material: tissue from a brain metastasis. Every receptor here comes from a donor aged 40 or over with non-small cell lung cancer.

This rearrangement joins TRBV7-2 to TRBJ1-3; 11 nucleotides agree with TRBD1. With 1 base clipped from V and 4 bases from J, the junction kept 9 bases outside the gene matches. The CDR3 has 18 amino acids. Germline CDR1 is SGHTA and CDR2 is FQGNSA. CDR3: CASSLGRGQGASGNTIYF. Written as DNA, the CDR3 is TGTGCCAGCAGCTTAGGCCGAGGACAGGGGGCTTCCGGAAACACCATATATTTT.

V usage is TRBV12-3 or TRBV12-4 and J usage is TRBJ1-3, with D uncertain. Trimming took 6 bases from V and 7 from J, leaving 13 bases between them. The CDR3 extends over 13 amino acids. CDR3 sequence reads: CASSPLQGNTIYF. The CDR3, as DNA: TGTGCCAGCAGCCCCCTCCAAGGCAACACCATATATTTT.

The chain carries TRBV6-1 and TRBJ2-5, with D perhaps being TRBD1 or TRBD2 (5 bases each). CDR1 and CDR2 from the germline V gene are MNHNS and SASEGT. The CDR3 consists of 16 residues. V was trimmed by 0 bases and J by 1 base, leaving 12 bases between them. The CDR3 bases are TGTGCCAGCAGTGAAGCGATTCTGGGACCCCAAGAGACCCAGTACTTC. It encodes CASSEAILGPQETQYF.

This chain links TRBV5-6 with TRBJ2-1, with 7 positions matching TRBD1. Germline V lookup: CDR1 SGHDT, CDR2 YYEEEE. The ends lost 0 bases at V and 1 base at J; junction bases unmatched: 10. This CDR3 is built from 18 residues. The CDR3, as DNA: TGTGCCAGCAGCTTGGCGGAACAGGGGCTTCAGTCCTACAATGAGCAGTTCTTC. The encoded protein is CASSLAEQGLQSYNEQFF.

Worth noting for this clone: The identical CDR3 is also encoded by other nucleotide sequences in the sample. The chain recombines TRBV6-4 with TRBJ2-1; maybe TRBD1 (5 bases). The CDR3 contains 13 residues. Germline V gene sequence: CDR1 MRHNA, CDR2 SNTAGT. Trimming took off 0 bases at V and 7 bases at J, with 7 bases between the two ends. CDR3 DNA sequence: TGTGCCAGCAGTGACTCAGGGGTGAATGAGCAGTTCTTC. It encodes CASSDSGVNEQFF.

V gene TRBV7-2 combines with J gene TRBJ2-3; D is uncertain. V was cut by 5 bases and J by 2 bases, with 11 bases left in between. Germline loops: CDR1 SGHTA, CDR2 FQGNSA. CDR3 size: 14 residues. The CDR3 is CASSPLGLTDTQYF. The CDR3, as DNA: TGTGCCAGCAGCCCCCTGGGCCTCACAGATACGCAGTATTTT.

This sequence joins TRBV3-1 (or the pseudogene TRBV3-2) and TRBJ2-3, with D possibly being TRBD1 (6 bases). Trimming shortened V by 4 bases and J by 5 bases, and 16 bases separated the two germline ends. The CDR3 is 15 residues long. The germline V gene has CDR1 LGHDT and CDR2 YNNKEL (reference sequence). CDR3 region: CASSRWGQAGDTQYF. The CDR3 DNA reads TGTGCCAGCAGCCGTTGGGGGCAGGCGGGAGATACGCAGTATTTT.

The rearrangement links TRBV5-4 to TRBJ2-5, with 8 bases identical to TRBD1. The CDR3 loop spans 13 amino acids. Trimming cost V 4 bases and J 3 bases; bases outside gene matches: 2. The germline gives CDR1 SGHNT, CDR2 YYREEE (reference sequence). As DNA, the CDR3 is TGTGCCAGCAGCCTGGACAGGGAAGAGACCCAGTACTTC. Protein sequence: CASSLDREETQYF.

V gene TRBV6-6 combines with J gene TRBJ1-1; 11 bases line up with TRBD1. V lost 4 bases, J lost 3 bases, and 7 bases stayed unmatched. CDR3 length: 16 amino acids. From germline, CDR1 is MNHNY and CDR2 SVGAGI (reference sequence). The CDR3 nucleotides are TGTGCCAGCAGTTCTTGGACAGGGGGCGCCTACACTGAAGCTTTCTTT. Translated: CASSSWTGGAYTEAFF.

The chain combines TRBV14 with TRBJ1-1; D call uncertain. The CDR3 has 12 residues. Germline values: CDR1 SGHDN, CDR2 FVKESK. The V gene lost 0 bases and the J gene lost 8 bases, with 7 bases spanning the gap. The CDR3 DNA reads as TGTGCCAGCAGCCAAGATCGCAGGGAAGCTTTCTTT. It yields the protein CASSQDRREAFF.

This chain joins TRBV9 and TRBJ2-7, with D possibly matching TRBD1 (6 bases). Trimming pared 2 bases from V and 9 bases from J, leaving 21 bases between. The CDR3 is made up of 15 amino acids. Per the germline V gene, CDR1 is SGDLS and CDR2 is YYNGEE. CDR3 residues: CASSVSPGQNTGQYF. DNA of the CDR3: TGTGCCAGCAGCGTTTCACCCGGACAGAACACCGGGCAGTACTTC.

This chain uses TRBV28 with TRBJ1-6; TRBD1 might be the D (6 bases). Germline values: CDR1 MDHEN, CDR2 SYDVKM. V gave up 5 bases and J gave up 3 bases, with 14 bases separating them. The CDR3 totals 16 residues. The CDR3 DNA is TGTGCCAGCAGTGCTCTGGACAGCCACTATAATTCACCCCTCCACTTT. Its translation is CASSALDSHYNSPLHF.

The chain couples TRBV10-3 to TRBJ2-1; 9 bases are a match to TRBD2. V trimming: 6 bases; J trimming: 4 bases; junction bases outside the gene matches: 16. CDR3 size: 18 residues. Looked up from germline, CDR1 is ENHRY and CDR2 is SYGVKD. CDR3 region: CAISPGLASGNAYNEQFF. As DNA, the CDR3 is TGTGCCATCAGCCCGGGGCTAGCTAGCGGGAACGCTTACAATGAGCAGTTCTTC.

This clone was found a few times. V and J are TRBV6-5 and TRBJ1-1, with 8 bases aligning to TRBD1. The V and J ends lost 5 bases and 5 bases, in that order; junction bases with no gene match: 4. The CDR3 loop spans 13 amino acids. CDR1 is MNHEY, CDR2 SVGAGI, per germline. CDR3 loop: CASSQDRVTEAFF. The CDR3 DNA follows: TGTGCCAGCAGTCAGGACAGGGTTACTGAAGCTTTCTTT.

This clone was detected only once. The chain combines TRBV30 with TRBJ2-5; no reliable D call. Germline lookup yields CDR1 GTSNPN and CDR2 SVGIG (reference sequence). V was cut by 1 base and J by 5 bases, with 17 bases left in between. CDR3 size: 15 residues. CDR3 sequence reads: CAWSAHGSRRETQYF. The DNA for the CDR3 is TGTGCCTGGAGTGCGCATGGAAGCAGGCGTGAGACCCAGTACTTC.

This clone was observed a handful of times. The chain uses TRBV27 and TRBJ2-3; 9 nucleotides line up with TRBD2. This CDR3 spans 20 amino acids. V trimming: 0 bases; J trimming: 0 bases; junction bases outside the gene matches: 13. CDR1 MNHEY and CDR2 SMNVEV come from the germline V gene (reference sequence). The CDR3 sequence is CASSLSPVASGIRSTDTQYF. The CDR3 region has the DNA TGTGCCAGCAGTTTATCGCCCGTAGCTAGCGGGATAAGGAGCACAGATACGCAGTATTTT.

V is TRBV19 and J is TRBJ2-3; the match to TRBD1 covers 9 bases. CDR1 is LNHDA and CDR2 is SQIVND in the germline V gene (reference sequence). The CDR3 has 15 residues. V shed 5 bases, J shed 0 bases, and the junction held 3 bases outside the gene matches. Here the CDR3 reads CASSLTGGSTDTQYF. CDR3 in DNA: TGTGCCAGTAGTTTGACAGGGGGTAGCACAGATACGCAGTATTTT.

The rearrangement links TRBV4-3 to TRBJ2-6; D may be TRBD1 or TRBD2 (5 bases each). In germline, CDR1 is LGHNA, CDR2 YSLEER. Trimming pared 2 bases from V and 4 bases from J, leaving 18 bases between. The CDR3 loop spans 18 amino acids. This CDR3 reads CASSQTGELWGGANVLTF. Written as DNA, the CDR3 is TGCGCCAGCAGCCAAACCGGGGAGTTGTGGGGCGGGGCCAACGTCCTGACTTTC.

This clone occurred a few times. The V gene is TRBV9, the J gene TRBJ2-1; D uncertain. Germline CDR1 and CDR2: SGDLS and YYNGEE. Trimming removed 3 bases at V and 2 bases at J, with 12 bases between. The CDR3 sequence is 15 residues long. This CDR3 reads CASSGLAITYNEQFF. The DNA of the CDR3 is TGTGCCAGCAGCGGCCTGGCGATAACCTACAATGAGCAGTTCTTC.

A single count supports this clone. Compared with germline, one end of the junction differs, possibly owing to a read error. Other DNA sequences in this specimen translate into the identical CDR3. The chain recombines TRBV6-1 with TRBJ2-5, with a tentative D call TRBD2 (6 bases). CDR1 and CDR2 from the germline V gene are MNHNS and SASEGT. The CDR3 spans 15 residues. The CDR3 DNA is TGTGCCAGCAGTGAAGCTATATCGGGGGAAGAGACTCAGTACTTC. Its translation: CASSEAISGEETQYF.

V is TRBV7-6 and J is TRBJ2-2; the match to TRBD2 covers 11 bases. The J segment lost 6 bases and the V segment lost 5 bases, leaving 8 bases of the junction unmatched. Germline-derived CDR1 and CDR2 are SGHVS and FNYEAQ. The CDR3 has 16 residues. CDR3 DNA: TGTGCCAGCAGCCCCACCCCACTAGCGGGAGCCGGGGAGCTGTTTTTT. This encodes CASSPTPLAGAGELFF.

The CDR3 nucleotides are TGTGCTAGTGGTAGGGGGGCGCGGAGCACTGAAGCTTTCTTT. Its protein product is CASGRGARSTEAFF. The chain employs TRBV12-5 and TRBJ1-1; tentative D call: TRBD1 (6 bases). CDR3 length equals 14 residues. V dropped 5 bases and J dropped 4 bases, with 14 bases sitting between them. In germline, CDR1 is LGHNT, CDR2 FRNRAP. The entire variable domain, with the rest obtained from reference TRBV12-5 and TRBJ1-1, is as follows: DARVTQTPRHKVTEMGQEVTMRCQPILGHNTVFWYRQTMMQGLELLAYFRNRAPLDDSGMPKDRFSAEMPDATLATLKIQPSEPRDSAVYFCASGRGARSTEAFFGQGTRLTVV.

The V and J genes are TRBV5-6 and TRBJ2-5; possible D gene TRBD1, 6 bases. CDR3 length: 13 amino acids. Trimming removed 3 bases from V and 7 bases from J, with 13 bases in between. Germline V lookup: CDR1 SGHDT, CDR2 YYEEEE. CDR3 bases: TGTGCCAGCAGCTCCAGGGGCGGTGGGACCCAGTACTTC. Protein sequence: CASSSRGGGTQYF.